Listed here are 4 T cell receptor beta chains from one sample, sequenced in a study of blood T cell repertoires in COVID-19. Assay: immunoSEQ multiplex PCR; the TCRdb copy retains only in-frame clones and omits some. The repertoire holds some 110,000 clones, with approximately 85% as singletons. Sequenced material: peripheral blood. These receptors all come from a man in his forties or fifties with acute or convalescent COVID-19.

The CDR3 bases are TGTGCCAGCAGCTTAGCAGGGGGCGGGGAAAAACTGTTTTTT. Translating gives CASSLAGGGEKLFF. This chain connects TRBV7-2 to TRBJ1-4, with 7 bases aligning to TRBD1. CDR1 is SGHTA, CDR2 FQGNSA, per germline. This CDR3 region has 14 residues. Germline trimming cut 0 bases from V and 8 bases from J; bases unmatched to any gene: 3.

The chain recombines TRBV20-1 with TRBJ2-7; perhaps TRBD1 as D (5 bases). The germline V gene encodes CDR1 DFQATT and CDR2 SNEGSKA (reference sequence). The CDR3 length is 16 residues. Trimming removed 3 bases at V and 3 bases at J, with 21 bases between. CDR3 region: CSASPYIGATGYEQYF. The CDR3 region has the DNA TGCAGTGCTAGTCCCTATATTGGGGCCACAGGCTACGAGCAGTACTTC.

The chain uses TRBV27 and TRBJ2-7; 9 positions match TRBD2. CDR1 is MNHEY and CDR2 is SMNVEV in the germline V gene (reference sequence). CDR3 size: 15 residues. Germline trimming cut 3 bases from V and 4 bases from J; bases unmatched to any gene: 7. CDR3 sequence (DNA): TGTGCCAGCAGTTTTGAGCGGGGGGCCGGGTACGAGCAGTACTTC. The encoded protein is CASSFERGAGYEQYF.

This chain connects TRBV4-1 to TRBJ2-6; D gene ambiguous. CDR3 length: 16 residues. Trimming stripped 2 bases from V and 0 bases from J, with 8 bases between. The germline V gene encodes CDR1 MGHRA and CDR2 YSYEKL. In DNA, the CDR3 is TGCGCCAGCAGCCAACCCACAGACTCTGGGGCCAACGTCCTGACTTTC. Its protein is CASSQPTDSGANVLTF.